This T cell receptor (beta chain) was captured in a study of cytomegalovirus exposure and HLA in healthy donors. Study-wide context: Out of fewer than 400 genotyped donors, 81% belonged to the Caucasian-associated ancestry cluster.

V dropped 3 bases and J dropped 7; count of bases not matched to a gene: 8. The germline V gene encodes CDR1 SGHDN and CDR2 FVKESK. This CDR3 is 16 amino acids long. Study findings and constraints: Most of the CMV-associated TCR beta chains (in a later analysis) appeared to be HLA-restricted.

The PCR contained 60 Vbeta and 13 Jbeta primers. Using immunoSEQ multiplex PCR, the repertoire was profiled, and TCRdb retains in-frame clones only, with some absent. The sample table includes roughly 100,000 clones. Concerning this clone itself: The antigen remains unidentified.

The V call is TRBV14, the J call TRBJ1-4, with 10 bases identical to TRBD1. This TCR derives from a man in his fifties or sixties in good health and CMV-seropositive. Source material: PBMCs. The CDR3 sequence: CASSHLRTGGLEKLFF. CDR3 sequence (DNA): TGTGCCAGCAGCCACCTACGGACAGGGGGGCTTGAAAAACTGTTTTTT.